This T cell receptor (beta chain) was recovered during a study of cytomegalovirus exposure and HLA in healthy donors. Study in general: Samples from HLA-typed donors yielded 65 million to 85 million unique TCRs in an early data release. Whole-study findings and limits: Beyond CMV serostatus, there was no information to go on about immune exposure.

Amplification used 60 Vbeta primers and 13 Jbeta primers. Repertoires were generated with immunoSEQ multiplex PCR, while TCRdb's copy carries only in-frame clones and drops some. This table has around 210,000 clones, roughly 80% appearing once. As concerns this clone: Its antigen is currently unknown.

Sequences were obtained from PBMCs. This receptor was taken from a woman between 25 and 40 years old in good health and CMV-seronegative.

DNA of the CDR3: TGTGCCAGCAGCTTGGGGCCGGGACAGCAATCCGCCTACGAGCAGTACTTC. Its protein product is CASSLGPGQQSAYEQYF. The V call is TRBV5-4, the J call TRBJ2-7; 7 nucleotides line up with TRBD1. CDR3 length: 17 residues. CDR1 and CDR2 from the germline V gene are SGHNT and YYREEE (reference sequence). Germline trimming cut 0 bases from V and 2 bases from J; bases unmatched to any gene: 11.